One sample yielded the 31 T cell receptor beta chains listed below, sequenced in a study of T cell changes during pregnancy in multiple sclerosis. The method was immunoSEQ multiplex PCR; TCRdb's version includes in-frame clones alone and lacks a portion of them. The repertoire holds more than 85,000 clones, 90% to 95% seen once, with 0.95% to 1.5% in the top ten. The sample here was peripheral blood, taken in the second trimester of pregnancy. All receptors come from a female donor with multiple sclerosis, enrolled in a pregnancy study.

The V call is TRBV19, the J call TRBJ1-4; weak D call: TRBD1 (6 bases). The CDR3 is 13 amino acids. Deletions cut 5 bases from V and 7 bases from J, with 11 bases between. The germline CDR1 and CDR2 sequences are LNHDA and SQIVND (reference sequence). This CDR3 reads CASSATGVEKLFF. CDR3 DNA sequence: TGTGCCAGTAGTGCGACAGGAGTTGAAAAACTGTTTTTT.

The chain recombines TRBV5-1 with TRBJ1-2; TRBD1 agrees at 7 bases. There are 15 residues in the CDR3. V shed 4 bases and J 8 bases; nucleotides not matched to a gene: 14. In germline, CDR1 is SGHRS, CDR2 YFSETQ. The CDR3: CASSPGTDQTKGYTF. The CDR3 bases are TGCGCCAGCAGCCCCGGGACAGACCAAACTAAAGGCTACACCTTC.

This clone was found once. The genes are TRBV5-1 and TRBJ2-3; 9 bases are shared with TRBD2. With V trimmed by 6 bases and J by 6 bases, 8 bases remained unmatched. CDR1 is SGHRS, CDR2 YFSETQ, per germline. The length of the CDR3 is 14 residues. The chain's CDR3 is CASTEASGRDTQYF. For the CDR3, the DNA is TGCGCCAGCACGGAAGCCAGCGGGAGGGATACGCAGTATTTT. Looking up the rest from reference TRBV5-1 and TRBJ2-3 gives the full variable domain: KAGVTQTPRYLIKTRGQQVTLSCSPISGHRSVSWYQQTPGQGLQFLFEYFSETQRNKGNFPGRFSGRQFSNSRSEMNVSTLELGDSALYLCASTEASGRDTQYFGPGTRLTVL.

The chain links TRBV7-9 to TRBJ2-3; TRBD2 matches 9 bases. CDR1 is SEHNR and CDR2 is FQNEAQ in the germline V gene (reference sequence). The CDR3 loop spans 18 amino acids. V dropped 0 bases and J dropped 2; count of bases not matched to a gene: 9. The CDR3 sequence is CASSLASAGGAYTDTQYF. The CDR3 DNA reads TGTGCCAGCAGCTTAGCATCGGCGGGGGGGGCGTACACAGATACGCAGTATTTT.

The chain recombines TRBV27 with TRBJ2-7; TRBD1 agrees at 8 bases. V dropped 6 bases and J dropped 2; count of bases not matched to a gene: 6. This CDR3 comprises 14 residues. Looked up from germline, CDR1 is MNHEY and CDR2 is SMNVEV (reference sequence). CDR3 coding DNA: TGTGCCAGCAGGTCACAGGGGGTCCCCTACGAGCAGTACTTC. This translates into CASRSQGVPYEQYF.

The chain combines TRBV6-5 with TRBJ2-1; 7 bases line up with TRBD2. The CDR3 is made up of 15 amino acids. In germline, CDR1 is MNHEY, CDR2 SVGAGI. With V trimmed by 6 bases and J by 7 bases, 12 bases remained unmatched. The DNA for the CDR3 is TGTGCCAGCAGCCGAGGACTAGGTGAGAGAAATGAGCAGTTCTTC. This encodes CASSRGLGERNEQFF.

V usage is TRBV11-2 and J usage is TRBJ1-5; unclear D gene. CDR3 length: 15 residues. V was trimmed by 3 bases and J by 0 bases, leaving 9 bases between them. The germline CDR1 and CDR2 sequences are SGHAT and FQNNGV. The CDR3 reads CASSLSFYSNQPQHF. In DNA form, the CDR3 reads TGTGCCAGCAGCTTGTCCTTCTATAGCAATCAGCCCCAGCATTTT.

V and J are TRBV5-5 and TRBJ1-5; 11 bases are a match to TRBD1. The CDR3 contains 16 residues. Germline CDR1 SGHKS, CDR2 YYEKEE (reference sequence). After removal of 3 bases from V and 6 bases from J, the junction contained 8 bases not matched to a gene. The CDR3 region has the DNA TGTGCCAGCAGCTCTCAACCGGGACAGGGGGGTCAGCCCCAGCATTTT. Translating it yields CASSSQPGQGGQPQHF.

This clone has only one observation. The gene calls are TRBV6-4 and TRBJ2-3; D unclear. V shed 0 bases and J shed 4 bases, with 8 bases lying between them. The CDR3 extends over 14 amino acids. CDR1 MRHNA and CDR2 SNTAGT come from the germline V gene. DNA for the CDR3: TGTGCCAGCAGTGACTCGTTTAGTGCAGATACGCAGTATTTT. This sequence encodes CASSDSFSADTQYF.

The chain carries TRBV19 and TRBJ1-2, with D possibly matching TRBD1 (5 bases). Germline V gene sequence: CDR1 LNHDA, CDR2 SQIVND (reference sequence). The CDR3 extends over 13 amino acids. Trimming stripped 3 bases from V and 7 bases from J, with 12 bases between. The CDR3 sequence: CASSMGQGRGYTF. In DNA form, the CDR3 reads TGTGCCAGTAGTATGGGGCAGGGCCGTGGCTACACCTTC.

The chain links TRBV7-2 to TRBJ2-5, with 8 bases aligning to TRBD2. J gave up 1 base and V 0 bases, and 4 bases lay outside the gene matches. The CDR3 is made up of 16 amino acids. CDR1 is SGHTA, CDR2 FQGNSA, per germline. CDR3: CASSLAAGASQETQYF. The CDR3 DNA sequence: TGTGCCAGCAGCTTAGCAGCGGGAGCTTCCCAAGAGACCCAGTACTTC.

The V call is TRBV19, the J call TRBJ1-2, with D uncertain. CDR1 LNHDA and CDR2 SQIVND come from the germline V gene (reference sequence). The CDR3 runs to 13 residues. With 7 bases removed from V and 2 bases from J, the gap between germline ends came to 11 bases. The CDR3 spells CASKSRTNYGYTF. The CDR3 DNA follows: TGTGCCAGTAAAAGCCGAACCAACTATGGCTACACCTTC. The full variable domain, rest sourced from reference TRBV19 and TRBJ1-2, is DGGITQSPKYLFRKEGQNVTLSCEQNLNHDAMYWYRQDPGQGLRLIYYSQIVNDFQKGDIAEGYSVSREKKESFPLTVTSAQKNPTAFYLCASKSRTNYGYTFGSGTRLTVV.

The DNA for the CDR3 is TGCAGCTCCGCCCTAGCGGGGGGGCTTCATGAGCAGTTCTTC. Translation gives CSSALAGGLHEQFF. The rearrangement links TRBV29-1 to TRBJ2-1; 12 bases are shared with TRBD2. V lost 8 bases and J lost 8; bases outside the gene matches: 10. The germline V gene encodes CDR1 SQVTM and CDR2 ANQGSEA. This CDR3 is built from 14 residues.

The chain has TRBV4-1 and TRBJ2-7; TRBD2 matches 15 bases. CDR1 and CDR2 (germline): MGHRA, YSYEKL. The V segment lost 5 bases and the J segment 0 bases; nucleotides outside the gene matches: 8. The CDR3 is 18 amino acids. CDR3 sequence reads: CASSFGLAGGSSSYEQYF. The CDR3 coding sequence is TGCGCCAGCAGCTTCGGACTAGCGGGAGGGTCCAGCTCCTACGAGCAGTACTTC.

The rearrangement uses TRBV10-3 and TRBJ1-6; 7 bases agree with TRBD1. V shed 2 bases and J 10 bases; nucleotides not matched to a gene: 8. This CDR3 region has 15 residues. Germline V gives CDR1 ENHRY, CDR2 SYGVKD. The CDR3 nucleotides read TGTGCCATCAGTGAGAGGACAGGCGGAGTCTCACCCCTCCACTTT. Its protein is CAISERTGGVSPLHF.

The rearrangement links TRBV13 to TRBJ1-2; D is possibly TRBD1 (6 bases). CDR1 is PRHDT and CDR2 is FYEKMQ in the germline V gene (reference sequence). V lost 5 bases, J lost 1 base, and 11 bases lay in between. The CDR3 spans 14 residues. CDR3 sequence reads: CASSDRQVNYGYTF. In nucleotides, the CDR3 is TGTGCCAGCAGCGATCGACAGGTTAACTATGGCTACACCTTC.

The chain employs TRBV7-6 and TRBJ2-2; 11 positions match TRBD2. Germline V gene lookup returns CDR1 SGHVS and CDR2 FNYEAQ. The trim removed 2 bases at V and 7 bases at J, leaving 9 bases unmatched. The CDR3 loop spans 17 amino acids. CDR3 residues: CASSLIPPTSGDGELFF. Written as DNA, the CDR3 is TGTGCCAGCAGCTTAATCCCTCCGACTAGCGGGGACGGGGAGCTGTTTTTT.

This sequence joins TRBV5-1 and TRBJ2-7, with 11 bases that match TRBD2. The CDR3 runs to 15 residues. Germline assignment: CDR1 SGHRS and CDR2 YFSETQ. J was trimmed by 6 bases and V by 0 bases; bases with no gene match: 5. The CDR3 is CASSLETSGRTEQYF. The DNA for the CDR3 is TGCGCCAGCAGCTTGGAAACTAGCGGGAGAACCGAGCAGTACTTC. The full variable domain, in which reference TRBV5-1 and TRBJ2-7 provide the parts outside the CDR3, is KAGVTQTPRYLIKTRGQQVTLSCSPISGHRSVSWYQQTPGQGLQFLFEYFSETQRNKGNFPGRFSGRQFSNSRSEMNVSTLELGDSALYLCASSLETSGRTEQYFGPGTRLTVT.

The J gene is TRBJ1-1, the V gene TRBV7-3; D might be TRBD1 (5 bases). Per germline, CDR1 SGHTA and CDR2 FQGTGA. V dropped 3 bases and J dropped 4 bases, with 9 bases sitting between them. This CDR3 has 13 residues. The CDR3, as DNA: TGTGCCAGCAGCTTTTCAGGGATCACTGAAGCTTTCTTT. It codes for CASSFSGITEAFF.

The chain carries TRBV7-7 and TRBJ2-3, with 15 bases lining up with TRBD2. Germline V gene lookup returns CDR1 SSHAT and CDR2 FNYEAQ (reference sequence). The CDR3 contains 17 residues. After removal of 6 bases from V and 0 bases from J, the junction contained 4 bases not matched to a gene. The CDR3: CASSPGTSGRSTDTQYF. The CDR3, as DNA: TGTGCCAGCAGTCCCGGGACTAGCGGGAGGAGCACAGATACGCAGTATTTT.

The J gene is TRBJ2-4, the V gene TRBV28, with 7 bases fitting TRBD2. Germline assignment: CDR1 MDHEN and CDR2 SYDVKM. The CDR3 covers 17 residues. The V gene end was trimmed by 4 bases and the J gene end by 4 bases; junction bases not matched to a gene: 13. The CDR3 protein is CASSSSWGGKSKNIQYF. DNA for the CDR3: TGTGCCAGCAGTTCATCCTGGGGAGGGAAGAGTAAAAACATTCAGTACTTC.

This chain links TRBV15 with TRBJ1-3, with D possibly TRBD1 on 6 matching bases. This CDR3 is built from 16 residues. V was trimmed by 0 bases and J by 3 bases, leaving 12 bases between them. Germline V CDR1 and CDR2: LNHNV, YYDKDF (reference sequence). CDR3 loop: CATSREQGTIGNTIYF. CDR3 in DNA: TGTGCCACCAGCAGAGAACAGGGCACGATTGGAAACACCATATATTTT.

The gene calls are TRBV7-9 and TRBJ2-7; possibly TRBD1 for D (6 bases). V lost 6 bases, J lost 2 bases, and 11 bases lay in between. The CDR3 is made up of 13 amino acids. Germline CDR1 and CDR2: SEHNR and FQNEAQ (reference sequence). The chain's CDR3 is CASSQGPTYEQYF. For the CDR3, the DNA is TGTGCCAGCAGTCAGGGGCCAACCTACGAGCAGTACTTC.

The rearrangement joins TRBV7-8 to TRBJ2-7; 9 positions match TRBD2. The germline V gene has CDR1 SGHVS and CDR2 FQNEAQ. The CDR3 extends over 18 amino acids. V was pared by 5 bases and J by 0 bases, with 14 bases of the junction left unmatched. CDR3 bases: TGTGCCAGCAGCCGAGGCGGGGCTAGCGGGGTTAGCTCCTACGAGCAGTACTTC. As protein: CASSRGGASGVSSYEQYF.

The V and J genes are TRBV18 and TRBJ1-2, with D possibly matching TRBD1 (6 bases). V lost 2 bases to trimming and J lost 0 bases, with 7 bases between them. Germline V gene lookup returns CDR1 KGHSH and CDR2 LQKENI. This CDR3 contains 14 residues. The DNA for the CDR3 is TGTGCCAGCTCACCAGAGGGGGCTAACTATGGCTACACCTTC. This sequence encodes CASSPEGANYGYTF.

The rearrangement links TRBV18 to TRBJ1-5; D ambiguous. CDR3 length: 14 residues. V shed 6 bases and J shed 1 base, with 10 bases lying between them. Germline V gene sequence: CDR1 KGHSH, CDR2 LQKENI. The CDR3 sequence: CASSRENSNQPQHF. The CDR3 coding sequence is TGTGCCAGCTCTCGAGAAAACAGCAATCAGCCCCAGCATTTT.

The CDR3, as DNA: TGTGCCAGCAGCTTAGAGACAGTTAATTCACCCCTCCACTTT. Protein product: CASSLETVNSPLHF. This rearrangement joins TRBV7-9 to TRBJ1-6; maybe TRBD1 (5 bases). CDR1 SEHNR and CDR2 FQNEAQ come from the germline V gene (reference sequence). The CDR3 is 14 residues long. V lost 1 base and J lost 6, with 7 bases in between.

The CDR3 is CASRSGSSSYEQYF. CDR3 nucleotide sequence: TGTGCCAGCAGGTCCGGGTCAAGCTCCTACGAGCAGTACTTC. V is TRBV28 and J is TRBJ2-7; D gene ambiguous. Trimming removed 6 bases at V and 0 bases at J, with 12 bases between. The germline CDR1 and CDR2 sequences are MDHEN and SYDVKM. This CDR3 is built from 14 residues.

This clone has only one observation. J is TRBJ1-6 and V is TRBV20-1; 8 nucleotides agree with TRBD1. After removal of 3 bases from V and 18 bases from J, the junction contained 7 bases not matched to a gene. The germline V gene has CDR1 DFQATT and CDR2 SNEGSKA (reference sequence). This CDR3 has 11 amino acids. The CDR3 DNA sequence: TGCAGTGCTAGTACCGACAGGGGCGGCCACTTT. Translation gives CSASTDRGGHF.

The genes are TRBV9 and TRBJ1-3; D not certain. The CDR3 runs 15 residues. From germline, CDR1 is SGDLS and CDR2 YYNGEE. V lost 4 bases, J lost 0 bases, and 11 bases lay in between. This chain's CDR3 is CASSSGISSGNTIYF. The CDR3 coding sequence is TGTGCCAGCAGCTCAGGCATTAGCTCTGGAAACACCATATATTTT.

The V call is TRBV11-2, the J call TRBJ2-1; tentatively, D is TRBD2 (5 bases). Trimming pared 4 bases from V and 8 bases from J, leaving 15 bases between. The CDR3 runs 14 residues. CDR1 and CDR2 from the germline V gene are SGHAT and FQNNGV. In DNA form, the CDR3 reads TGTGCCAGCAGCTATTTGCGGGCAGTCCATGAGCAGTTCTTC. Its translation is CASSYLRAVHEQFF.